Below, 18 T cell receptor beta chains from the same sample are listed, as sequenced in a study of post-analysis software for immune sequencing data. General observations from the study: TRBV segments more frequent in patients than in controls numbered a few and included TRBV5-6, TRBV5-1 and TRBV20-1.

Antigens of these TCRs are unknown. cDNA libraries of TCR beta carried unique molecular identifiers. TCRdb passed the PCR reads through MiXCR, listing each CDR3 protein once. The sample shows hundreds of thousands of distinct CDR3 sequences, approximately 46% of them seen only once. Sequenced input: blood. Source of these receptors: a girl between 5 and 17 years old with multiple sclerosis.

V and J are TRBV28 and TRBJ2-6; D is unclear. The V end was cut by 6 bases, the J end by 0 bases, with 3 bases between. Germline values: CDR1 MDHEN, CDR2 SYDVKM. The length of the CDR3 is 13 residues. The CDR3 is CASRFSGANVLTF. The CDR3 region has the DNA TGTGCCAGCAGATTCTCTGGGGCCAACGTCCTGACTTTC.

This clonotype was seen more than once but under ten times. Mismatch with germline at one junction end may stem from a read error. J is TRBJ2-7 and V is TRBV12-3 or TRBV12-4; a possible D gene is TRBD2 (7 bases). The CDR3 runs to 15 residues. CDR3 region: CACSLQRDNSYEQYF. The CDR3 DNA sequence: TGTGCCTGCAGTCTTCAGCGGGACAATTCCTACGAGCAGTACTTC.

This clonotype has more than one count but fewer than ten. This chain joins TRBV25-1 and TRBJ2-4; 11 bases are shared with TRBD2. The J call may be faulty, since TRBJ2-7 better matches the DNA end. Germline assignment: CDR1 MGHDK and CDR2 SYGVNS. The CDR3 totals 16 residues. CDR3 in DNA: TGTGCCAGCAGTGACCCTAGCGGGGGGAGGGCCTACGAGCAGTACTTC. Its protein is CASSDPSGGRAYEQYF.

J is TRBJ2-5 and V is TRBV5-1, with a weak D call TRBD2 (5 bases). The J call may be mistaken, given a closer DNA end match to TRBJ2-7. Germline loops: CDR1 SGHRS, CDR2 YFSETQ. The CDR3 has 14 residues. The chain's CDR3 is CASSLVGGRVEQYF. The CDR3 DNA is TGCGCCAGCAGCTTGGTCGGCGGGCGAGTCGAGCAGTACTTC.

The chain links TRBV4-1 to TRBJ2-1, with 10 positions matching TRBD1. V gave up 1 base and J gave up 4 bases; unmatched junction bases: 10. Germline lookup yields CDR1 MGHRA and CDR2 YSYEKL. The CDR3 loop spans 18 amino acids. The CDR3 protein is CASSQVFFSGQGYNEQFF. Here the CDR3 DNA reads TGCGCCAGCAGCCAAGTTTTCTTTTCGGGACAGGGGTACAATGAGCAGTTCTTC.

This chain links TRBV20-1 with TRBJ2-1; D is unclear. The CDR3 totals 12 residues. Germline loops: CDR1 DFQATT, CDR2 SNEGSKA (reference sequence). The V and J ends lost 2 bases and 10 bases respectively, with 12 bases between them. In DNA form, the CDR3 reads TGCAGTGCTAGAACCGAGGTGGGAGAGCAGTTCTTC. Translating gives CSARTEVGEQFF.

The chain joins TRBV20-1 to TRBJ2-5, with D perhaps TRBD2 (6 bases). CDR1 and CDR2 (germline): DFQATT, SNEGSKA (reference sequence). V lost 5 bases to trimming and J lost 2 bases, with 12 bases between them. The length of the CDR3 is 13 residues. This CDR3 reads CSAQAGRQETQYF. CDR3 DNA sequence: TGCAGTGCTCAAGCGGGTAGACAAGAGACCCAGTACTTC.

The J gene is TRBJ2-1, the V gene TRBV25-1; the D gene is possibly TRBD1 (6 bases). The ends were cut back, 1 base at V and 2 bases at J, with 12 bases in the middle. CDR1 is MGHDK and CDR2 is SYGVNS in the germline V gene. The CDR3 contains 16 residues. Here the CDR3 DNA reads TGTGCCAGCAGTGAATTCGGCAGGGGCCCCTACAATGAGCAGTTCTTC. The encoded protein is CASSEFGRGPYNEQFF.

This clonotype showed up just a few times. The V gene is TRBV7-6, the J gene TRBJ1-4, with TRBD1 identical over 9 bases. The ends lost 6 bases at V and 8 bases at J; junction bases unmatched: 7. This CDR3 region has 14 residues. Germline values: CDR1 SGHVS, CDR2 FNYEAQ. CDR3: CASSGTGTGEKLFF. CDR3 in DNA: TGTGCCAGCAGTGGGACAGGGACCGGGGAAAAACTGTTTTTT.

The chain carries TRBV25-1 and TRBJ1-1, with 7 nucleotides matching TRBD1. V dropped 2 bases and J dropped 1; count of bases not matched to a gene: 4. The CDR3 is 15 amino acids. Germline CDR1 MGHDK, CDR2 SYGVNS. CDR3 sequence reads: CASSEVGTANTEAFF. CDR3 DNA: TGTGCCAGCAGTGAAGTAGGGACAGCGAACACTGAAGCTTTCTTT.

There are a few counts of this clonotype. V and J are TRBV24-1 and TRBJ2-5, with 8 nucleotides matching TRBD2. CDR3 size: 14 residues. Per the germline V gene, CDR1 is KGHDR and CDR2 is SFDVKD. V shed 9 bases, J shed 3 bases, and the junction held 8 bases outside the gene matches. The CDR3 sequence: CATASAGGEETQYF. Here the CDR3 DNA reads TGTGCCACCGCCTCGGCGGGAGGTGAAGAGACCCAGTACTTC.

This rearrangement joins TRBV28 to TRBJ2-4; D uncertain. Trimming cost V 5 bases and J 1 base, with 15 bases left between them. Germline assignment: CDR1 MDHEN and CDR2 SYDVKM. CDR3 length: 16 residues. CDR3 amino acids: CASSRPGPGAKNIQYF. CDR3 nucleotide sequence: TGTGCCAGCAGTAGACCGGGTCCAGGTGCCAAAAACATTCAGTACTTC.

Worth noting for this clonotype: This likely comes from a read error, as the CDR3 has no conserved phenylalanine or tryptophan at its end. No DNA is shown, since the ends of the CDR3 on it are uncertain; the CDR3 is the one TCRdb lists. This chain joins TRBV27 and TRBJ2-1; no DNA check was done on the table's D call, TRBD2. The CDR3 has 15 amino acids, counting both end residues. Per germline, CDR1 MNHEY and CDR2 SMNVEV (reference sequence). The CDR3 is CASSPSGSGGYTFGS.

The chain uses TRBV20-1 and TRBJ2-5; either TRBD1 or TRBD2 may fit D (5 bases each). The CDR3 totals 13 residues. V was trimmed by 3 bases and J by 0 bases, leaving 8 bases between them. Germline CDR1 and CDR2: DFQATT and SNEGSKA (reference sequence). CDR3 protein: CSASGTYQETQYF. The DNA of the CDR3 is TGCAGTGCTAGCGGGACCTACCAAGAGACCCAGTACTTC.

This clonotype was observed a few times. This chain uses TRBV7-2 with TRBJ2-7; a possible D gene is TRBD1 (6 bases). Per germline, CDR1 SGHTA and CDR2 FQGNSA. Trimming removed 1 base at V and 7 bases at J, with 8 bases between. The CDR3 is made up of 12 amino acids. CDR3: CASSLGGREQYF. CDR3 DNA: TGTGCCAGCAGCTTAGGGGGGCGGGAGCAGTACTTC.

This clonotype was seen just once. This CDR3 reads CASSQEGTVNQPQHF. In DNA form, the CDR3 reads TGCGCCAGCAGCCAAGAAGGGACAGTTAATCAGCCCCAGCATTTT. The chain has TRBV4-1 and TRBJ1-5, with 7 bases that match TRBD1. Germline values: CDR1 MGHRA, CDR2 YSYEKL. With 0 bases clipped from V and 4 bases from J, the junction kept 3 bases outside the gene matches. CDR3 size: 15 residues.

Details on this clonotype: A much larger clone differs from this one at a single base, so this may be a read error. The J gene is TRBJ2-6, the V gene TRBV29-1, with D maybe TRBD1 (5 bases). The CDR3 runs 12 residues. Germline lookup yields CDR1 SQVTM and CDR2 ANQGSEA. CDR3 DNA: TGCAGCGTTGCAGGGTGGGCCAACGTCCGGACTTTC. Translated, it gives CSVAGWANVRTF.

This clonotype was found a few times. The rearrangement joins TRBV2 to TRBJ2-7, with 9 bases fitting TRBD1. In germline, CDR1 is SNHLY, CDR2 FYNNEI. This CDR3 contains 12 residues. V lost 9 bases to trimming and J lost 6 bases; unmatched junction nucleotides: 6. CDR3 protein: CARGTGLGEQYF. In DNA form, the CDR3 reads TGTGCCAGGGGGACAGGGCTAGGCGAGCAGTACTTC. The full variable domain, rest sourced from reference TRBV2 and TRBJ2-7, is EPEVTQTPSHQVTQMGQEVILRCVPISNHLYFYWYRQILGQKVEFLVSFYNNEISEKSEIFDDQFSVERPDGSNFTLKIRSTKLEDSAMYFCARGTGLGEQYFGPGTRLTVT.